Listed below are T cell receptor beta chains from one sample, sequenced in a study of identifying expanded T cells in peripheral blood. Profiled with immunoSEQ multiplex PCR; TCRdb holds only in-frame clones, not every one. Among 85,000 to 100,000 clones listed, about nine tenths were seen once. Input material: blood. The receptors were sampled from a person aged 18-70 years in good health. Both conserved end residues are part of each CDR3. Fields, in order: V gene, clone size, J gene, D gene, CDR3 DNA, CDR3 protein. D genes are given only for firm matches. The listing skips clone size in some rows; elsewhere it reads once, few, many or a size class.

V gene: TRBV5-1; clone size: .; J gene: TRBJ2-3; D gene: .; CDR3 DNA: TGCGCCAGCAGCTTGTACGGGGGCCCAGATACGCAGTATTTT; CDR3 protein: CASSLYGGPDTQYF
V gene: TRBV7-9; clone size: .; J gene: TRBJ2-1; D gene: .; CDR3 DNA: TGTGCCAGCAGCCCCCCGGGACGGCGGTTTGGGGAGTTCTTC; CDR3 protein: CASSPPGRRFGEFF
V gene: TRBV7-2; clone size: .; J gene: TRBJ1-1; D gene: .; CDR3 DNA: TGTGCCAGCAGCTCCGGGACTTTGAACACTGAAGCTTTCTTT; CDR3 protein: CASSSGTLNTEAFF
V gene: TRBV21-1; clone size: .; J gene: TRBJ1-2; D gene: .; CDR3 DNA: TGTGCCAGCAGCAAAGTTCGGGCTTCCTTTCAAGTCGACTACACCTTC; CDR3 protein: CASSKVRASFQVDYTF
V gene: TRBV5-5; clone size: once; J gene: TRBJ2-1; D gene: TRBD1; CDR3 DNA: TGTGCCAGCAGCTTGGTTAGGGGCGGACAGGGCTACTACAATGAGCAGTTCTTC; CDR3 protein: CASSLVRGGQGYYNEQFF
V gene: TRBV7-3; clone size: .; J gene: TRBJ2-3; D gene: .; CDR3 DNA: TGTGCCAGCAGCCGACCCGGCGGGACGCGAGGCACAGATACGCAGTATTTT; CDR3 protein: CASSRPGGTRGTDTQYF
V gene: TRBV7-6; clone size: .; J gene: TRBJ1-3; D gene: TRBD1; CDR3 DNA: TGTGCCAGCAGCTTAGAGGGACAGGGACGTAGAAACACCATATATTTT; CDR3 protein: CASSLEGQGRRNTIYF
V gene: TRBV7-9; clone size: .; J gene: TRBJ2-1; D gene: .; CDR3 DNA: TGTGCCAGCAGCTTTCAAGAGGCCAATGAGCAGTTCTTC; CDR3 protein: CASSFQEANEQFF
V gene: TRBV29-1; clone size: .; J gene: TRBJ1-2; D gene: .; CDR3 DNA: TGCAGCGGCCCTACAGGGTTGGGGGCCTACACCTTC; CDR3 protein: CSGPTGLGAYTF
V gene: TRBV6-5; clone size: .; J gene: TRBJ2-4; D gene: .; CDR3 DNA: TGTGCCAGCAGACACAGGGAAGGGATTCGCATTCAGTACTTC; CDR3 protein: CASRHREGIRIQYF
V gene: TRBV4-1; clone size: .; J gene: TRBJ1-5; D gene: TRBD1; CDR3 DNA: TGCGCCAGCAGCAAAACTGGGGACAGGGATCAGCCCCAGCATTTT; CDR3 protein: CASSKTGDRDQPQHF
V gene: TRBV5-4; clone size: .; J gene: TRBJ1-5; D gene: .; CDR3 DNA: TGTGCCAGCAGCCCCTATGGGCGGCAGCCCCAGCATTTT; CDR3 protein: CASSPYGRQPQHF
V gene: TRBV9; clone size: once; J gene: TRBJ2-3; D gene: .; CDR3 DNA: TGTGCCAGCAGCGCACCGCCGTACCCGGGGGCTACAGATACGCAGTATTTT; CDR3 protein: CASSAPPYPGATDTQYF
V gene: TRBV9; clone size: .; J gene: TRBJ2-3; D gene: TRBD1; CDR3 DNA: TGTGCCAGCAGCGTTACGTTGGGACAAAGACAGGGGGCGGGAATTCGCACAGATACGCAGTATTTT; CDR3 protein: CASSVTLGQRQGAGIRTDTQYF
V gene: TRBV11-2; clone size: .; J gene: TRBJ2-5; D gene: .; CDR3 DNA: TGTGCCAGCAGCCCCCGGACCGGTCGGTTCCAAGAGACCCAGTACTTC; CDR3 protein: CASSPRTGRFQETQYF
V gene: TRBV6-1; clone size: .; J gene: TRBJ2-4; D gene: TRBD1; CDR3 DNA: TGTGCCAGCAGTGAAGCGGTCGGGACAGGGCCCCCCATTCAGTACTTC; CDR3 protein: CASSEAVGTGPPIQYF
V gene: TRBV6-5; clone size: .; J gene: TRBJ1-1; D gene: .; CDR3 DNA: TGTGCCAGCAGTTACGATGAAAACACTGAAGCTTTCTTT; CDR3 protein: CASSYDENTEAFF
V gene: TRBV5-4; clone size: once; J gene: TRBJ1-5; D gene: .; CDR3 DNA: TGTGCCAGCAGCTTCCGGGGGAGCAATCAGCCCCAGCATTTT; CDR3 protein: CASSFRGSNQPQHF
V gene: TRBV9; clone size: .; J gene: TRBJ2-3; D gene: TRBD2; CDR3 DNA: TGTGCCAGCAGCCCACACGGGGGGACTAGGGCGAGCACAGATACGCAGTATTTT; CDR3 protein: CASSPHGGTRASTDTQYF
V gene: TRBV7-2; clone size: .; J gene: TRBJ2-7; D gene: TRBD2; CDR3 DNA: TGTGCCAGCAGCTTGCGGGGGGCCTACGAGCAGTACTTC; CDR3 protein: CASSLRGAYEQYF
V gene: TRBV5-4; clone size: .; J gene: TRBJ1-6; D gene: .; CDR3 DNA: TGTGCCAGCAGCTTGGTTGGGGGTAGCTCCTATAATTCACCCCTCCACTTT; CDR3 protein: CASSLVGGSSYNSPLHF
V gene: TRBV5-1; clone size: .; J gene: TRBJ1-2; D gene: .; CDR3 DNA: TGCGCCAGCAGCTTTGGGTCCCTTGGCTACACCTTC; CDR3 protein: CASSFGSLGYTF
V gene: TRBV5-8; clone size: .; J gene: TRBJ2-2; D gene: .; CDR3 DNA: TGTGCCAGCAGCTTGGAGGTTTCGGAGTTCACCGGGGAGCTGTTTTTT; CDR3 protein: CASSLEVSEFTGELFF
V gene: TRBV6-1; clone size: .; J gene: TRBJ1-5; D gene: TRBD1; CDR3 DNA: TGTGCCAGCAGTGCAGGACAGGAGGGTGGCCAGCCCCAGCATTTT; CDR3 protein: CASSAGQEGGQPQHF
V gene: TRBV19; clone size: .; J gene: TRBJ2-1; D gene: .; CDR3 DNA: TGTGCCAGTAGTATCGTCGGTACCGACAATGAGCAGTTCTTC; CDR3 protein: CASSIVGTDNEQFF
V gene: TRBV7-2; clone size: .; J gene: TRBJ2-1; D gene: TRBD2; CDR3 DNA: TGTGCCAGCAGCGCCGGAGCGGGGAGAGAGCAGTTCTTC; CDR3 protein: CASSAGAGREQFF
V gene: TRBV6-4; clone size: .; J gene: TRBJ2-6; D gene: .; CDR3 DNA: TGTGCCAGCAGCGAACAGAGTTCCTTCTCTGGGGCCAACGTCCTGACTTTC; CDR3 protein: CASSEQSSFSGANVLTF
V gene: TRBV18; clone size: .; J gene: TRBJ1-6; D gene: TRBD1; CDR3 DNA: TGTGCCAGCTCACGGGACAGTAATAATTCACCCCTCCACTTT; CDR3 protein: CASSRDSNNSPLHF
V gene: TRBV5-5; clone size: .; J gene: TRBJ1-4; D gene: .; CDR3 DNA: TGTGCCAGCAGCTTATTAAATGAAAAACTGTTTTTT; CDR3 protein: CASSLLNEKLFF
V gene: TRBV6-1; clone size: .; J gene: TRBJ2-3; D gene: TRBD1; CDR3 DNA: TGTGCCAGCAAGGGGGACAGGGCTTTCACAGATACGCAGTATTTT; CDR3 protein: CASKGDRAFTDTQYF
V gene: TRBV5-1; clone size: .; J gene: TRBJ2-5; D gene: .; CDR3 DNA: TGCGCCAGCAGCTCTGGCAGGGAGACCCAGTACTTC; CDR3 protein: CASSSGRETQYF
V gene: TRBV30; clone size: .; J gene: TRBJ2-3; D gene: .; CDR3 DNA: TGTGCCTGGAGTGTACGGGGTGGCACAGATACGCAGTATTTT; CDR3 protein: CAWSVRGGTDTQYF